One sample yielded the 14 T cell receptor beta chains listed below, sequenced in a study of circulating and synovial CD4+ cells in juvenile arthritis. The data were produced by immunoSEQ multiplex PCR, yet TCRdb's version contains in-frame clones alone and is incomplete. The sample comprises fewer than 40,000 clones, nearly 97% of which are singletons, and 0.15% to 0.2% rests with the top ten. Sequencing was performed on CD4+ T cells from blood. Every receptor here comes from a human donor with juvenile idiopathic arthritis.

The genes are TRBV21-1 and TRBJ2-7; the D segment call TRBD1 is taken from the table without a DNA check. TRBV21-1 represents a pseudogene. This CDR3 comprises 12 residues. The CDR3 protein is CASSGQFYEQYF. CDR3 bases: TGTGCCAGCAGCGGACAGTTTTACGAGCAGTACTTC.

V usage is TRBV30 and J usage is TRBJ1-1; D gene ambiguous. The germline V gene has CDR1 GTSNPN and CDR2 SVGIG (reference sequence). The CDR3 has 13 amino acids. The V end was cut by 3 bases, the J end by 4 bases, with 12 bases between. CDR3 loop: CAWRAPGSTEAFF. In nucleotides, the CDR3 is TGTGCCTGGAGGGCCCCCGGGTCCACTGAAGCTTTCTTT.

This clone was seen a handful of times. The chain has TRBV29-1 and TRBJ1-5; 7 bases align to TRBD1. Germline CDR1 and CDR2: SQVTM and ANQGSEA. This CDR3 has 14 residues. The junction had 6 bases not matched to a gene; V was cut back by 7 bases and J by 0 bases. The CDR3 nucleotides are TGCAGCGCCTCAAGGGACAGTAGCAATCAGCCCCAGCATTTT. Translated, it gives CSASRDSSNQPQHF.

This clone was recorded once. This chain links TRBV21-1 with TRBJ2-5; TRBD2, the table's D call, lacks a check against the DNA. TRBV21-1 is a pseudogene segment. The CDR3 spans 15 residues. CDR3: CASSLPGLAMKTQYF. CDR3 sequence (DNA): TGTGCCAGCAGCCTTCCAGGACTAGCGATGAAGACCCAGTACTTC.

V gene TRBV30 combines with J gene TRBJ1-5; TRBD1 might be the D (5 bases). Germline-derived CDR1 and CDR2 are GTSNPN and SVGIG (reference sequence). CDR3 length equals 14 residues. V shed 0 bases and J shed 7 bases, with 13 bases lying between them. The DNA of the CDR3 is TGTGCCTGGAGTGTACGGGCAGGGATGCAGCCCCAGCATTTT. This encodes CAWSVRAGMQPQHF.

The V and J genes are TRBV10-1 and TRBJ1-6; D perhaps matches TRBD1 (5 bases). The ends were cut back, 0 bases at V and 0 bases at J, with 15 bases in the middle. Germline V gives CDR1 WNHNN, CDR2 SYGVQD (reference sequence). The CDR3 contains 19 residues. CDR3 DNA sequence: TGCGCCAGCAGTGAGTCGATTCAGGGATCGAGCTCCTATAATTCACCCCTCCACTTT. It encodes CASSESIQGSSSYNSPLHF.

This rearrangement joins TRBV7-2 to TRBJ2-5; D gene ambiguous. Germline V gives CDR1 SGHTA, CDR2 FQGNSA. V was cut by 0 bases and J by 1 base, with 3 bases left in between. This CDR3 is built from 13 residues. CDR3 DNA: TGTGCCAGCAGCTTAGCGAGCCAAGAGACCCAGTACTTC. Protein sequence: CASSLASQETQYF.

The V and J genes are TRBV28 and TRBJ1-1, with 8 bases identical to TRBD1. Germline loops: CDR1 MDHEN, CDR2 SYDVKM. This CDR3 has 14 residues. Unmatched junction bases numbered 7, after V lost 6 bases and J lost 4 bases. This CDR3 is CASRRGDRFTEAFF. CDR3 coding DNA: TGTGCCAGCAGGCGCGGGGACAGGTTCACTGAAGCTTTCTTT.

This clone was counted once. The CDR3 is CASSERGGNTGELFF. CDR3 DNA sequence: TGTGCCAGCAGCGAAAGGGGGGGTAACACCGGGGAGCTGTTTTTT. This rearrangement joins TRBV7-8 to TRBJ2-2; D is perhaps TRBD2 (7 bases). The CDR3 runs to 15 residues. Germline V gene sequence: CDR1 SGHVS, CDR2 FQNEAQ. Trimming shortened V by 5 bases and J by 2 bases, and 12 bases separated the two germline ends.

The table lists this clone with a count of one. The chain recombines TRBV5-6 with TRBJ1-2, with D unresolved. Germline-derived CDR1 and CDR2 are SGHDT and YYEEEE. V was trimmed by 3 bases and J by 2 bases, leaving 8 bases between them. The CDR3 length is 13 residues. The DNA for the CDR3 is TGTGCCAGCAGCTCGGGAAGGAACTATGGCTACACCTTC. Amino acids: CASSSGRNYGYTF.

This rearrangement joins TRBV5-1 to TRBJ2-4, with a possible D match to TRBD1 (5 bases). Trimming cost V 0 bases and J 0 bases, with 13 bases left between them. This CDR3 is built from 17 residues. The germline CDR1 and CDR2 sequences are SGHRS and YFSETQ. CDR3 sequence: CASSLAPRDLAKNIQYF. The CDR3 nucleotides read TGCGCCAGCAGCTTGGCCCCCAGGGATCTAGCCAAAAACATTCAGTACTTC.

The rearrangement uses TRBV5-4 and TRBJ2-7; TRBD1 aligns across 9 bases. V dropped 2 bases and J dropped 5; count of bases not matched to a gene: 5. CDR1 and CDR2 (germline): SGHNT, YYREEE (reference sequence). The CDR3 spans 14 residues. CDR3 DNA sequence: TGTGCCAGCAGCTTAGACAGGGGGTTGAACGAGCAGTACTTC. This gives the protein CASSLDRGLNEQYF.

The chain links TRBV9 to TRBJ1-3; 7 positions agree with TRBD1. Germline V gives CDR1 SGDLS, CDR2 YYNGEE. CDR3 length: 15 residues. Losses at the gene ends were 3 bases for V and 4 bases for J; bases not matched to a gene: 7. The CDR3 loop reads CASSDRGGSGNTIYF. CDR3 in DNA: TGTGCCAGCAGCGACAGGGGAGGCTCAGGAAACACCATATATTTT.

The J gene is TRBJ2-7, the V gene TRBV6-5, with 7 bases aligning to TRBD2. CDR3 size: 15 residues. Trimming took 3 bases from V and 3 from J; bases not matched to a gene: 8. Germline lookup yields CDR1 MNHEY and CDR2 SVGAGI. CDR3 DNA: TGTGCCAGCAGTTATCAGATAGCGGGTGGCTACGAGCAGTACTTC. Protein sequence: CASSYQIAGGYEQYF.